This TCR beta chain derives from a study of T cell responses to AZD1222 COVID-19 vaccine. The table lists this clone with a count of one. The antigen is not known. Generated by immunoSEQ multiplex PCR, the TCRdb table keeps only in-frame clones and is missing some. The sample has approximately 120,000 clones, approximately 88% seen once. Study results and caveats: Among those given AZD1222, only 6 or 7 were seropositive at baseline. No day 14 peak samples; only post-peak repertoires were characterized.

CDR3 size: 14 residues. Germline values: CDR1 LNHDA, CDR2 SQIVND (reference sequence). V trimming: 9 bases; J trimming: 3 bases; junction bases outside the gene matches: 11. J is TRBJ2-7 and V is TRBV19; 7 bases align to TRBD1. This material consisted of peripheral blood, taken on day 0 of AZD1222 vaccination. The sequence came from an adult in good health. The CDR3 sequence is CASRQSGQLYEQYF. CDR3 sequence (DNA): TGTGCCAGCCGACAGTCGGGACAGCTCTACGAGCAGTACTTC.